These 17 T cell receptor beta chains share one sample of origin, sequenced in a study of CD8+ T cells in alopecia areata. Indicated treatment: oral pan-JAK inhibitor, 5-10 mg twice daily. RNA extraction was followed by reverse transcription into cDNA, which acted as the sequencing template. Measured with immunoSEQ multiplex PCR; TCRdb has only the in-frame clones, and not every one. The sample lists 250,000 to 300,000 clones, roughly 60% occurring once. The sample here was CD4+ T cells sorted from blood, taken at week 24, from a patient treated with tofacitinib. These receptors were obtained from a human donor with alopecia areata.

The rearrangement joins TRBV6-5 to TRBJ2-7; D is unclear. CDR1 MNHEY and CDR2 SVGAGI come from the germline V gene. The CDR3 is made up of 11 amino acids. V dropped 2 bases and J dropped 4 bases, with 3 bases sitting between them. The CDR3 sequence is CASSYRYEQYF. Written as DNA, the CDR3 is TGTGCCAGCAGTTACCGGTACGAGCAGTACTTC.

This chain connects TRBV30 to TRBJ1-4; 7 bases match TRBD1. Trimming took 4 bases from V and 6 from J; bases not matched to a gene: 8. Per germline, CDR1 GTSNPN and CDR2 SVGIG (reference sequence). CDR3 length: 14 amino acids. Here the CDR3 reads CAWKKGAGDEKLFF. The CDR3 coding sequence is TGTGCCTGGAAGAAGGGGGCAGGGGATGAAAAACTGTTTTTT. The full variable domain, with the rest looked up from reference TRBV30 and TRBJ1-4, is SQTIHQWPATLVQPVGSPLSLECTVEGTSNPNLYWYRQAAGRGLQLLFYSVGIGQISSEVPQNLSASRPQDRQFILSSKKLLLSDSGFYLCAWKKGAGDEKLFFGSGTQLSVL.

V and J are TRBV6-6 and TRBJ1-1; no reliable D call. The V and J ends lost 0 bases and 1 base respectively, with 6 bases between them. Germline loops: CDR1 MNHNY, CDR2 SVGAGI (reference sequence). The CDR3 loop spans 14 amino acids. The CDR3 protein is CASSYSRANTEAFF. CDR3 coding DNA: TGTGCCAGCAGTTACTCTAGGGCGAACACTGAAGCTTTCTTT.

The rearrangement joins TRBV29-1 to TRBJ1-2; 8 nucleotides match TRBD1. J was trimmed by 3 bases and V by 0 bases; bases with no gene match: 6. The CDR3 spans 15 residues. Germline loops: CDR1 SQVTM, CDR2 ANQGSEA. The CDR3 coding sequence is TGCAGCGTTGAAGAGGTAGGGACAGGCGACTATGGCTACACCTTC. Its protein is CSVEEVGTGDYGYTF.

The rearrangement joins TRBV5-1 to TRBJ2-1, with D possibly matching TRBD2 (6 bases). Trimming shortened V by 3 bases and J by 9 bases, and 22 bases separated the two germline ends. This CDR3 contains 16 residues. The germline gives CDR1 SGHRS, CDR2 YFSETQ. Here the CDR3 DNA reads TGCGCCAGCAGCTCGGGGACTCGCGGGCCCCCAGGTGAGCAGTTCTTC. Amino acid sequence: CASSSGTRGPPGEQFF. Variable domain in full (rest from reference TRBV5-1 and TRBJ2-1): KAGVTQTPRYLIKTRGQQVTLSCSPISGHRSVSWYQQTPGQGLQFLFEYFSETQRNKGNFPGRFSGRQFSNSRSEMNVSTLELGDSALYLCASSSGTRGPPGEQFFGPGTRLTVL.

J is TRBJ2-1 and V is TRBV7-2; possible D gene TRBD1, 5 bases. The germline gives CDR1 SGHTA, CDR2 FQGNSA. The CDR3 contains 13 residues. Trimming took off 5 bases at V and 4 bases at J, with 9 bases between the two ends. CDR3 region: CASSLQGYNEQFF. The CDR3 DNA follows: TGTGCCAGCAGCCTTCAGGGTTACAATGAGCAGTTCTTC.

J is TRBJ2-3 and V is TRBV7-2; either TRBD1 or TRBD2 may supply D (5 bases each). Per the germline V gene, CDR1 is SGHTA and CDR2 is FQGNSA. The CDR3 runs 14 residues. V lost 4 bases and J 4 bases, leaving 12 bases between the germline ends. CDR3 DNA sequence: TGTGCCAGCAGCTCCCGGTCGGGGCCAGATACGCAGTATTTT. This gives the protein CASSSRSGPDTQYF.

This clone was recorded once. The chain links TRBV19 to TRBJ1-5; D gene ambiguous. V lost 2 bases to trimming and J lost 9 bases, with 11 bases between them. This CDR3 comprises 13 residues. CDR1 and CDR2 (germline): LNHDA, SQIVND (reference sequence). CDR3 nucleotide sequence: TGTGCCAGTAGTATAATTGACGGTAGGCCCCAGCATTTT. It codes for CASSIIDGRPQHF.

This clone was seen a handful of times. The chain recombines TRBV29-1 with TRBJ1-1, with unresolved D. Germline loops: CDR1 SQVTM, CDR2 ANQGSEA. The ends were cut back, 6 bases at V and 3 bases at J, with 14 bases in the middle. This CDR3 comprises 13 residues. The CDR3 coding sequence is TGCAGCGTCTCGACCCAGAAGGACACTGAAGCTTTCTTT. It specifies CSVSTQKDTEAFF.

A few counts support this clone. This rearrangement joins TRBV2 to TRBJ1-1; tentatively, D is TRBD1 (5 bases). This CDR3 has 14 amino acids. Germline assignment: CDR1 SNHLY and CDR2 FYNNEI. Trimming took off 6 bases at V and 0 bases at J, with 11 bases between the two ends. This CDR3 is CASRAGTLNTEAFF. The CDR3 DNA is TGTGCCAGCAGGGCAGGGACCCTGAACACTGAAGCTTTCTTT.

This CDR3 reads CASSPPIGEQYF. The CDR3 nucleotides are TGTGCCAGCAGCCCGCCGATTGGCGAGCAGTACTTC. The chain is built from TRBV7-2 and TRBJ2-7; D not certain. This CDR3 has 12 amino acids. In germline, CDR1 is SGHTA, CDR2 FQGNSA. V lost 5 bases and J lost 6, with 11 bases in between.

The genes are TRBV4-2 and TRBJ2-5; 8 nucleotides align to TRBD2. The CDR3 has 15 residues. The V and J ends lost 5 bases and 7 bases, in that order; junction bases with no gene match: 12. In germline, CDR1 is LGHNA, CDR2 YNFKEQ. The CDR3 DNA sequence: TGTGCCAGCAGCTCGGAGCGGGGGTCTGGGGGGACCCAGTACTTC. It yields the protein CASSSERGSGGTQYF.

This clone was seen a handful of times. Other DNA sequences in this specimen translate into the identical CDR3. The J gene is TRBJ2-5, the V gene TRBV7-2; D remains ambiguous. Looked up from germline, CDR1 is SGHTA and CDR2 is FQGNSA. This CDR3 spans 13 amino acids. Trimming pared 5 bases from V and 5 bases from J, leaving 12 bases between. The CDR3 region is CASSLLGLETQYF. CDR3 DNA sequence: TGTGCCAGCAGCCTCTTGGGGTTGGAGACCCAGTACTTC.

V gene TRBV7-2 combines with J gene TRBJ2-5; D is ambiguous. This CDR3 is built from 13 residues. Germline V CDR1 and CDR2: SGHTA, FQGNSA. Deletions cut 5 bases from V and 4 bases from J, with 11 bases between. CDR3 protein: CASSPQGPETQYF. CDR3 DNA sequence: TGTGCCAGCAGCCCACAAGGCCCAGAGACCCAGTACTTC.

The J gene is TRBJ1-5, the V gene TRBV19; perhaps TRBD1 as D (5 bases). In germline, CDR1 is LNHDA, CDR2 SQIVND (reference sequence). This CDR3 contains 14 residues. The V end was cut by 4 bases, the J end by 0 bases, with 7 bases between. CDR3 in amino acids: CASSTQGSNQPQHF. As DNA, the CDR3 is TGTGCCAGTAGTACCCAGGGTAGCAATCAGCCCCAGCATTTT.

In its sample, this clone was seen a few times. The V call is TRBV28, the J call TRBJ1-4; D unresolved. Per the germline V gene, CDR1 is MDHEN and CDR2 is SYDVKM. V lost 5 bases to trimming and J lost 8 bases, with 18 bases between them. The CDR3 has 15 residues. The DNA for the CDR3 is TGTGCCAGCAGTCCCCTGGGCGCCTCTGGCGAAAAACTGTTTTTT. Residues: CASSPLGASGEKLFF.

The J gene is TRBJ1-1, the V gene TRBV27; D gene ambiguous. The CDR3 is 16 amino acids. Trimming shortened V by 0 bases and J by 0 bases, and 11 bases separated the two germline ends. Looked up from germline, CDR1 is MNHEY and CDR2 is SMNVEV (reference sequence). The CDR3 DNA sequence: TGTGCCAGCAGTTTATCGTCGGGAACTATGAACACTGAAGCTTTCTTT. As protein: CASSLSSGTMNTEAFF.